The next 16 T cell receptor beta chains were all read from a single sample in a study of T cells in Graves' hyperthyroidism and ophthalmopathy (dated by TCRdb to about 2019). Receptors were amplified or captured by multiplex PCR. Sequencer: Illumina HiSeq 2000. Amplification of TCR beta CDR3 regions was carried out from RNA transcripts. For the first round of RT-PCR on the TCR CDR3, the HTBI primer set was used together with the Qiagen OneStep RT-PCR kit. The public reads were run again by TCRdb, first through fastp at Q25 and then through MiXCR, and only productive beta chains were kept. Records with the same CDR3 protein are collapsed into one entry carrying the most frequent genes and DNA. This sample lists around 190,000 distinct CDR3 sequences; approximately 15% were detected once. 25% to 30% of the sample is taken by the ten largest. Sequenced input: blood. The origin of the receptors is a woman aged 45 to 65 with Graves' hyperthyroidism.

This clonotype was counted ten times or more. CDR3 residues: CSARDRAGPGYGYTF. In DNA form, the CDR3 reads TGCAGTGCTAGAGATAGGGCAGGGCCTGGCTATGGCTACACCTTC. The gene calls are TRBV20-1 and TRBJ1-2; TRBD1 is a possible D gene (5 bases). Trimming shortened V by 0 bases and J by 4 bases, and 15 bases separated the two germline ends. The CDR3 has 15 amino acids. CDR1 and CDR2 from the germline V gene are DFQATT and SNEGSKA (reference sequence).

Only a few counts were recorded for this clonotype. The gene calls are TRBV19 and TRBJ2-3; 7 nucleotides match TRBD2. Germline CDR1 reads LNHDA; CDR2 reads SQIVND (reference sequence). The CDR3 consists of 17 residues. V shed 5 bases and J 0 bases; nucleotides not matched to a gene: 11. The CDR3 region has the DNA TGTGCCAGTAGTGTCCACCGGGACTACAGAAGCACAGATACGCAGTATTTT. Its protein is CASSVHRDYRSTDTQYF.

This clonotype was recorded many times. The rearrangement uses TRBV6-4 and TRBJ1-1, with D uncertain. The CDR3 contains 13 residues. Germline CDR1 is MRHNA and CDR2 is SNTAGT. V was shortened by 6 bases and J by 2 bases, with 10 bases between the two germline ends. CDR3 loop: CASSINPNTEAFF. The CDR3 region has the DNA TGTGCCAGCAGCATTAATCCAAACACTGAAGCTTTCTTT.

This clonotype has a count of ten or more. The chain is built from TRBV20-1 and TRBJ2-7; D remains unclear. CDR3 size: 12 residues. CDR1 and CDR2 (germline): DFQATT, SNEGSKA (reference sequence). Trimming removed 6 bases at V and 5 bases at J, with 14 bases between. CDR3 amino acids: CSAPERLNEQYF. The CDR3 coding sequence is TGCAGTGCCCCGGAGAGGCTCAACGAGCAGTACTTC.

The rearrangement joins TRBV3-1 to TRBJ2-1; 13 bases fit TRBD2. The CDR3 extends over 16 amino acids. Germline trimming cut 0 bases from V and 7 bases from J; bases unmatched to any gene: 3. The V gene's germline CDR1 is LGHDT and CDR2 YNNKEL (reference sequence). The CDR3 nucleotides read TGTGCCAGCAGCCAAGAAAGGGGACTAGCGGGGAATGAGCAGTTCTTC. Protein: CASSQERGLAGNEQFF.

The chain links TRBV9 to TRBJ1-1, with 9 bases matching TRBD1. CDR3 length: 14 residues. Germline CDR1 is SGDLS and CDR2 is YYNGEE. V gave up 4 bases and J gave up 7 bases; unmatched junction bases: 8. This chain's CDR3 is CASSPSGTGFEAFF. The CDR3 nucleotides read TGTGCCAGCAGCCCAAGCGGGACAGGGTTTGAAGCTTTCTTT.

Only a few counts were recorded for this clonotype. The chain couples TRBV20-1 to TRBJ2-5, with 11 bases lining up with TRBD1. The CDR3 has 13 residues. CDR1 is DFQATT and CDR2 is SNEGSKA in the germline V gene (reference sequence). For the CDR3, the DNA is TGCAGGGCAGGGACAGGGGGTTCCGAGACCCAGTACTTC. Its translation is CRAGTGGSETQYF.

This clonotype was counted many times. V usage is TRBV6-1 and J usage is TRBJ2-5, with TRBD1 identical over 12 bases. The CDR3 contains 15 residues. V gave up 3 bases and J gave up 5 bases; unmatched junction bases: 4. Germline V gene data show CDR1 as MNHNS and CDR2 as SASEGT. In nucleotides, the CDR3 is TGTGCCAGCAGTGAGGGACAGGGGGCGTGGGAGACCCAGTACTTC. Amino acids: CASSEGQGAWETQYF.

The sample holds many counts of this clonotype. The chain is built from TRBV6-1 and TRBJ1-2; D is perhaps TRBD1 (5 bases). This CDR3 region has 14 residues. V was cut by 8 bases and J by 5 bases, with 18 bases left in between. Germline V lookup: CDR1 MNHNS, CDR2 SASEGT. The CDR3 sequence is CASLPGGEVYGYTF. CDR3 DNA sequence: TGTGCCAGCCTGCCGGGGGGAGAGGTGTATGGCTACACCTTC.

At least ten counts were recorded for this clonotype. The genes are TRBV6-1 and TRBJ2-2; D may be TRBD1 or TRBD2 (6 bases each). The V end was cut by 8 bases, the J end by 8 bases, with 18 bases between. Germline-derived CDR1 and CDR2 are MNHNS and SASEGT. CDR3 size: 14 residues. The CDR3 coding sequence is TGTGCCAGCCGGGGGACAAACAAAGGGGGGGAGCTGTTTTTT. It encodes CASRGTNKGGELFF.

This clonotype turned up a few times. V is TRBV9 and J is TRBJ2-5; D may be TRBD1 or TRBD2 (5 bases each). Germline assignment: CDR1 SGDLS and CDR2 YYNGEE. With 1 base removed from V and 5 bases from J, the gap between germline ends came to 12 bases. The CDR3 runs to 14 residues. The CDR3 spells CASSVSWGIETQYF. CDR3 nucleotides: TGTGCCAGCAGCGTAAGCTGGGGGATTGAGACCCAGTACTTC.

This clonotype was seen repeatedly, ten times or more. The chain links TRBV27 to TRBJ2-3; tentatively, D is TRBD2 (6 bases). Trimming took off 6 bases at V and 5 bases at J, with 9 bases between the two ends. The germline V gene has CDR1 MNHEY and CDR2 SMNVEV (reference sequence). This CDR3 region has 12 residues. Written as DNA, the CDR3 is TGTGCCAGCAGCCCCGGGGGAGATACGCAGTATTTT. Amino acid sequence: CASSPGGDTQYF.

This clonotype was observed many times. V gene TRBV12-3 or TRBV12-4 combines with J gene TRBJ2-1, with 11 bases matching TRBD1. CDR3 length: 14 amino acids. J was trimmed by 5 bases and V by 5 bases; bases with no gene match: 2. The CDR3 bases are TGTGCCAGCAGTCGGGACAGGGGGGACAATGAGCAGTTCTTC. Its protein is CASSRDRGDNEQFF.

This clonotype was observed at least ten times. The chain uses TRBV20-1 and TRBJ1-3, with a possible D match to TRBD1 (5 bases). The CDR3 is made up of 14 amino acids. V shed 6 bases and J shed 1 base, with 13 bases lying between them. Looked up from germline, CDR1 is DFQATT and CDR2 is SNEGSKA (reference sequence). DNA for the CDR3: TGCAGTGCCCACGGCGGGACTTCTGGAAACACCATATATTTT. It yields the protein CSAHGGTSGNTIYF.

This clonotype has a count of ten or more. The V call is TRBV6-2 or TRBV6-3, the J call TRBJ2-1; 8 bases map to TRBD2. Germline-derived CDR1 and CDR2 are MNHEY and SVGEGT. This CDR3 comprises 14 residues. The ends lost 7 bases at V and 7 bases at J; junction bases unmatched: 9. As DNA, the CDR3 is TGTGCCAGCAAAGACGGGGGGGCATCGAATGAGCAGTTCTTC. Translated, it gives CASKDGGASNEQFF.

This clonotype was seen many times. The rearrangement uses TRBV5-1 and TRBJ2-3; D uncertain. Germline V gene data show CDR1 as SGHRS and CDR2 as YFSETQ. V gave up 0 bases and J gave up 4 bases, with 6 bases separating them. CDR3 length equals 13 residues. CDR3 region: CASSLGGSDTQYF. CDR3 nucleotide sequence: TGCGCCAGCAGCTTGGGAGGTTCAGATACGCAGTATTTT.